What follows are 27 T cell receptor beta chains derived from one specimen sequenced in a study of blood T cells in healthy people across ages. A second PCR of roughly 7 to 11 cycles used a sample-barcoded 5' primer and a J-beta primer mix. MiXCR was run by TCRdb on the 5' RACE reads, yielding one entry per CDR3 protein. This table has about 730,000 distinct CDR3 sequences, around 46% appearing once. Input material: blood. All receptors derive from a woman aged 60-75 years in good health.

The CDR3 bases are TGTGCCAGCAACCGGGGGGCGGGGGGCCTCAATGAGCAGTTCTTC. The encoded protein is CASNRGAGGLNEQFF. The gene calls are TRBV7-9 and TRBJ2-1; 8 bases match TRBD2. The CDR3 has 15 amino acids. CDR1 and CDR2 (germline): SEHNR, FQNEAQ (reference sequence). Trimming removed 7 bases from V and 6 bases from J; junction bases left unmatched: 11.

Details on this clonotype: A much larger clone lies a single base off, so this may be a read error. CDR3 sequence (DNA): TGTGCCACCGGATCCAGGGGTTCGAACAACAATTCACCCCTCCACTTT. It yields the protein CATGSRGSNNNSPLHF. The rearrangement joins TRBV10-3 to TRBJ1-6, with D tentatively TRBD1 (6 bases). The V end lost 10 bases, the J end lost 7 bases, and 23 bases lay between the germline ends. CDR1 ENHRY and CDR2 SYGVKD come from the germline V gene. This CDR3 contains 16 residues.

This clonotype has more than one count but fewer than ten. The chain uses TRBV2 and TRBJ2-7; 9 positions agree with TRBD2. V lost 7 bases, J lost 0 bases, and 4 bases stayed unmatched. The CDR3 is 14 amino acids. Germline loops: CDR1 SNHLY, CDR2 FYNNEI. CDR3 in amino acids: CASNPSGASYEQYF. CDR3 coding DNA: TGTGCCAGCAACCCTAGCGGGGCCTCCTACGAGCAGTACTTC.

This chain uses TRBV28 with TRBJ2-1, with a weak D call TRBD2 (5 bases). The germline V gene has CDR1 MDHEN and CDR2 SYDVKM. The CDR3 loop spans 14 amino acids. Trimming pared 8 bases from V and 7 bases from J, leaving 18 bases between. CDR3 sequence reads: CASAPGNPPNEQFF. The CDR3 DNA reads TGTGCCAGCGCTCCCGGGAACCCGCCAAATGAGCAGTTCTTC.

This chain connects TRBV20-1 to TRBJ2-7; D possibly corresponds to TRBD1 (6 bases). From germline, CDR1 is DFQATT and CDR2 SNEGSKA (reference sequence). The V end lost 2 bases, the J end lost 7 bases, and 15 bases lay between the germline ends. This CDR3 is built from 13 residues. This CDR3 is CSARQGFEVEQYF. DNA of the CDR3: TGCAGTGCTAGACAGGGGTTCGAAGTTGAGCAGTACTTC.

This chain links TRBV15 with TRBJ2-1, with D unclear. Per germline, CDR1 LNHNV and CDR2 YYDKDF (reference sequence). CDR3 length: 15 amino acids. Trimming stripped 6 bases from V and 0 bases from J, with 12 bases between. The CDR3 DNA is TGTGCCACCAGTACCGTGGGTAGCTCCTACAATGAGCAGTTCTTC. Protein: CATSTVGSSYNEQFF.

The CDR3 sequence: CASSLAQAGVSGANVLTF. The CDR3 nucleotides read TGTGCCAGCAGCTTAGCGCAGGCCGGCGTCTCTGGGGCCAACGTCCTGACTTTC. The chain uses TRBV7-6 and TRBJ2-6; unclear D gene. This CDR3 comprises 18 residues. Trimming removed 0 bases from V and 0 bases from J, with 12 bases in between. CDR1 is SGHVS and CDR2 is FNYEAQ in the germline V gene.

The J gene is TRBJ2-2, the V gene TRBV20-1; D not certain. V was pared by 3 bases and J by 5 bases, with 10 bases between. The length of the CDR3 is 13 residues. Germline V gives CDR1 DFQATT, CDR2 SNEGSKA (reference sequence). In nucleotides, the CDR3 is TGCAGTGCTAGTTTGACGGGTACCGGGGAGCTGTTTTTT. It encodes CSASLTGTGELFF.

This chain connects TRBV20-1 to TRBJ2-6; tentatively, D is TRBD1 (6 bases). The CDR3 runs 18 residues. Germline V gene sequence: CDR1 DFQATT, CDR2 SNEGSKA (reference sequence). The V end was cut by 5 bases, the J end by 1 base, with 21 bases between. As DNA, the CDR3 is TGCAGTGCTTGGGAAGACAGGCCAGGTCGATCTGGGGCCAACGTCCTGACTTTC. Its protein product is CSAWEDRPGRSGANVLTF.

This clonotype has a handful of counts. The V and J genes are TRBV20-1 and TRBJ1-2; D uncertain. Germline V CDR1 and CDR2: DFQATT, SNEGSKA (reference sequence). This CDR3 is 13 amino acids long. Trimming cost V 0 bases and J 6 bases, with 11 bases left between them. CDR3 bases: TGCAGTGCTAGAGATGAGGAAGAGGATGGCTACACCTTC. As protein: CSARDEEEDGYTF.

This clonotype was detected only a few times. V usage is TRBV27 and J usage is TRBJ1-2; 9 nucleotides align to TRBD1. The germline V gene has CDR1 MNHEY and CDR2 SMNVEV (reference sequence). The CDR3 loop spans 15 amino acids. The V and J ends lost 5 bases and 5 bases, in that order; junction bases with no gene match: 9. CDR3 sequence: CASSLGQGSRYGYTF. As DNA, the CDR3 is TGTGCCAGCAGTCTTGGACAGGGGTCGAGGTATGGCTACACCTTC.

The chain couples TRBV7-9 to TRBJ1-1; 7 bases are a match to TRBD1. There are 14 residues in the CDR3. The junction had 6 bases not matched to a gene; V was cut back by 1 base and J by 7 bases. Germline assignment: CDR1 SEHNR and CDR2 FQNEAQ (reference sequence). The CDR3 DNA reads as TGTGCCAGCAGCTTAGGGGGGACAGCCTATGAAGCTTTCTTT. Amino acid sequence: CASSLGGTAYEAFF.

This clonotype turned up a few times. This chain joins TRBV9 and TRBJ2-5, with D tentatively TRBD2 (6 bases). V shed 0 bases and J shed 4 bases, with 10 bases lying between them. The CDR3 loop spans 14 amino acids. Germline CDR1 reads SGDLS; CDR2 reads YYNGEE. The CDR3 bases are TGTGCCAGCAGCGTAGTAACGGGAGTAGAGACCCAGTACTTC. It yields the protein CASSVVTGVETQYF.

The J gene is TRBJ2-3, the V gene TRBV5-6; 10 bases are shared with TRBD2. V shed 3 bases and J 5 bases; nucleotides not matched to a gene: 9. Germline V gives CDR1 SGHDT, CDR2 YYEEEE. The length of the CDR3 is 16 residues. The CDR3 reads CASSWGRLAGVDTQYF. The DNA for the CDR3 is TGTGCCAGCAGCTGGGGTCGGCTAGCGGGAGTAGATACGCAGTATTTT.

The chain carries TRBV7-8 and TRBJ2-7; TRBD1 matches 7 bases. The junction had 6 bases not matched to a gene; V was cut back by 1 base and J by 3 bases. CDR3 length: 15 residues. Per germline, CDR1 SGHVS and CDR2 FQNEAQ. The chain's CDR3 is CASSLVSGTVYEQYF. As DNA, the CDR3 is TGTGCCAGCAGCTTAGTTTCGGGGACAGTCTACGAGCAGTACTTC.

Of note for this clonotype: A read error may account for a junction end that differs from germline. The chain combines TRBV20-1 with TRBJ1-5; possibly TRBD1 for D (6 bases). The CDR3 loop spans 17 amino acids. Germline V CDR1 and CDR2: DFQATT, SNEGSKA (reference sequence). In nucleotides, the CDR3 is TGCAGTACTAGAGATGCTCTTAGGGGGGGGATCAATCAGCCCCAGCATTTT. Amino acids: CSTRDALRGGINQPQHF.

The gene calls are TRBV7-3 and TRBJ2-1; 10 nucleotides agree with TRBD1. The length of the CDR3 is 16 residues. The V and J ends lost 5 bases and 6 bases, in that order; junction bases with no gene match: 10. In germline, CDR1 is SGHTA, CDR2 FQGTGA. The CDR3, as DNA: TGTGCCAGCAGCCCCACGGGACAGGGGTGGATCAATGAGCAGTTCTTC. Its translation: CASSPTGQGWINEQFF.

The chain employs TRBV27 and TRBJ2-7; 10 nucleotides agree with TRBD1. Trimming took 6 bases from V and 4 from J; bases not matched to a gene: 9. This CDR3 region has 15 residues. CDR1 is MNHEY and CDR2 is SMNVEV in the germline V gene (reference sequence). The CDR3 coding sequence is TGTGCCAGCAGCCTCTACGGGACAGGGGAATACGAGCAGTACTTC. It yields the protein CASSLYGTGEYEQYF.

This clonotype was found once. J is TRBJ2-7 and V is TRBV21-1. TRBV21-1 is listed as a pseudogene. The CDR3 spans 15 residues. CDR3 DNA: TGTGCCAGCAGCAAAGTCTGCGAAAAAGCGTACGAGCAGTACTTC. Protein: CASSKVCEKAYEQYF.

The chain uses TRBV2 and TRBJ2-3, with D perhaps matching TRBD1 (5 bases). V lost 10 bases and J 6 bases, leaving 17 bases between the germline ends. The CDR3 contains 13 residues. Germline V gene lookup returns CDR1 SNHLY and CDR2 FYNNEI. For the CDR3, the DNA is TGTGCCACAAATAACCAGGGCTGGGATACGCAGTATTTT. This codes for CATNNQGWDTQYF.

This clonotype was seen a handful of times. The chain has TRBV14 and TRBJ2-7; D perhaps matches TRBD1 (6 bases). Germline V gene sequence: CDR1 SGHDN, CDR2 FVKESK. The germline V and J ends were trimmed by 0 bases and 1 base, with 13 bases remaining between them. This CDR3 spans 16 amino acids. The CDR3 region has the DNA TGTGCCAGCAGCCAAGACCCAGGGGCACTTTCCTACGAGCAGTACTTC. This codes for CASSQDPGALSYEQYF.

Many counts were recorded for this clonotype. This chain connects TRBV5-1 to TRBJ2-5; the match to TRBD1 covers 8 bases. The germline CDR1 and CDR2 sequences are SGHRS and YFSETQ. The CDR3 contains 15 residues. V lost 2 bases, J lost 2 bases, and 5 bases stayed unmatched. The CDR3 DNA reads TGCGCCAGCAGCTTCGGAACAGGGGGGCAAGAGACCCAGTACTTC. This translates into CASSFGTGGQETQYF.

This rearrangement joins TRBV3-1 to TRBJ1-3; D ambiguous. The CDR3 is 13 residues long. V was shortened by 2 bases and J by 4 bases, with 6 bases between the two germline ends. CDR1 LGHDT and CDR2 YNNKEL come from the germline V gene (reference sequence). The CDR3 here is CASSQPAGNTIYF. DNA for the CDR3: TGTGCCAGCAGCCAACCTGCAGGAAACACCATATATTTT.

This clonotype appeared a few times. This chain joins TRBV11-2 and TRBJ1-2; TRBD1 is a possible D gene (6 bases). Germline CDR1 and CDR2: SGHAT and FQNNGV. CDR3 length equals 12 residues. Trimming pared 5 bases from V and 6 bases from J, leaving 10 bases between. The CDR3 DNA follows: TGTGCCAGCAGCGCGCACAGGGATGGCTACACCTTC. Translating gives CASSAHRDGYTF.

Ten or more counts support this clonotype. The V and J genes are TRBV30 and TRBJ2-3; 7 nucleotides align to TRBD2. The germline CDR1 and CDR2 sequences are GTSNPN and SVGIG (reference sequence). The ends lost 0 bases at V and 0 bases at J; junction bases unmatched: 0. CDR3 length: 14 residues. CDR3 loop: CAWSVAGSTDTQYF. The CDR3 DNA is TGTGCCTGGAGTGTAGCGGGGAGCACAGATACGCAGTATTTT.

V gene TRBV5-1 combines with J gene TRBJ2-1; perhaps TRBD1 as D (6 bases). Trimming took off 0 bases at V and 6 bases at J, with 13 bases between the two ends. The germline V gene encodes CDR1 SGHRS and CDR2 YFSETQ. The CDR3 runs to 15 residues. In DNA form, the CDR3 reads TGCGCCAGCAGCTTGGCCCCAGGGGCGGGCAATGAGCAGTTCTTC. Translation gives CASSLAPGAGNEQFF.

The chain links TRBV7-7 to TRBJ2-3; 8 bases line up with TRBD2. The germline CDR1 and CDR2 sequences are SSHAT and FNYEAQ (reference sequence). The CDR3 runs to 16 residues. The V and J ends lost 2 bases and 2 bases, in that order; junction bases with no gene match: 6. CDR3 region: CASSLRAGGNTDTQYF. The CDR3 coding sequence is TGTGCCAGCAGCTTACGTGCGGGAGGCAACACAGATACGCAGTATTTT. The full variable domain, its missing parts supplied by reference TRBV7-7 and TRBJ2-3, is GAGVSQSPRYKVTKRGQDVTLRCDPISSHATLYWYQQALGQGPEFLTYFNYEAQPDKSGLPSDRFSAERPEGSISTLTIQRTEQRDSAMYRCASSLRAGGNTDTQYFGPGTRLTVL.